This passage covers 22 T cell receptor beta chains from one sample sequenced in a study of CD8+ T cells in alopecia areata. cDNA reverse transcribed from extracted RNA served as the sequencing template. Sequencing was performed with immunoSEQ multiplex PCR; in TCRdb, only in-frame clones are kept and a portion is missing. The data hold a few hundred thousand clones, with approximately 38% observed a single time. The treatment here: oral pan-JAK inhibitor, 5-10 mg twice daily. The sequenced sample was CD4+ T cells sorted from blood, obtained at approximately week 30, from a patient treated with tofacitinib. These TCRs come from a human donor with alopecia areata.

The CDR3: CASSRGLAGYEQYF. As DNA, the CDR3 is TGTGCCAGCAGCCGCGGACTAGCGGGGTACGAGCAGTACTTC. This chain uses TRBV6-6 with TRBJ2-7; 12 positions agree with TRBD2. The CDR3 spans 14 residues. V trimming: 6 bases; J trimming: 4 bases; junction bases outside the gene matches: 4. CDR1 and CDR2 (germline): MNHNY, SVGAGI (reference sequence).

This clone appeared a few times. The chain carries TRBV7-3 and TRBJ2-7; 7 bases line up with TRBD2. The CDR3 runs to 15 residues. The ends lost 2 bases at V and 3 bases at J; junction bases unmatched: 7. From germline, CDR1 is SGHTA and CDR2 FQGTGA. The CDR3 protein is CASSLGPTSVYEQYF. The CDR3, as DNA: TGTGCCAGCAGCTTAGGCCCCACTAGCGTCTACGAGCAGTACTTC. The entire variable domain, with the rest obtained from reference TRBV7-3 and TRBJ2-7, is as follows: GAGVSQTPSNKVTEKGKYVELRCDPISGHTALYWYRQSLGQGPEFLIYFQGTGAADDSGLPNDRFFAVRPEGSVSTLKIQRTERGDSAVYLCASSLGPTSVYEQYFGPGTRLTVT.

The chain joins TRBV30 to TRBJ1-1; TRBD1 might be the D (6 bases). The V gene lost 2 bases and the J gene lost 5 bases, with 12 bases spanning the gap. This CDR3 has 13 residues. Germline V gene lookup returns CDR1 GTSNPN and CDR2 SVGIG (reference sequence). The CDR3 sequence is CAWSTQGRTEAFF. The CDR3 nucleotides are TGTGCCTGGAGTACTCAGGGGAGGACTGAAGCTTTCTTT.

This clone has more than one count but fewer than ten. The chain is built from TRBV10-3 and TRBJ1-1, with 11 bases that match TRBD1. The CDR3 sequence is 17 residues long. Germline V gives CDR1 ENHRY, CDR2 SYGVKD. V lost 3 bases, J lost 0 bases, and 6 bases stayed unmatched. This chain's CDR3 is CAISDTGTGGMNTEAFF. Written as DNA, the CDR3 is TGTGCCATCAGTGACACCGGGACAGGGGGGATGAACACTGAAGCTTTCTTT.

The genes are TRBV7-9 and TRBJ1-2; TRBD1 matches at 8 bases. The V segment lost 7 bases and the J segment 6 bases; nucleotides outside the gene matches: 13. CDR1 and CDR2 from the germline V gene are SEHNR and FQNEAQ (reference sequence). The CDR3 is 15 amino acids. The CDR3 reads CASTPWVQGADGYTF. DNA for the CDR3: TGTGCCAGCACCCCCTGGGTGCAGGGGGCAGATGGCTACACCTTC.

V is TRBV11-2 and J is TRBJ1-1, with D uncertain. The CDR3 is made up of 15 amino acids. Per germline, CDR1 SGHAT and CDR2 FQNNGV. The ends were cut back, 1 base at V and 0 bases at J, with 9 bases in the middle. The CDR3 loop is CASSLVSLMNTEAFF. CDR3 in DNA: TGTGCCAGCAGCTTAGTCTCACTAATGAACACTGAAGCTTTCTTT.

A few counts support this clone. J is TRBJ2-4 and V is TRBV5-4; D may be TRBD1 (7 bases). The CDR3 spans 16 residues. Trimming removed 4 bases from V and 0 bases from J, with 14 bases in between. Germline CDR1 is SGHNT and CDR2 is YYREEE (reference sequence). The CDR3 loop is CASSGGTELAKNIQYF. CDR3 DNA sequence: TGTGCCAGCAGCGGGGGGACAGAGTTAGCCAAAAACATTCAGTACTTC. Full variable domain (rest looked up from reference TRBV5-4 and TRBJ2-4): ETGVTQSPTHLIKTRGQQVTLRCSSQSGHNTVSWYQQALGQGPQFIFQYYREEENGRGNFPPRFSGLQFPNYSSELNVNALELDDSALYLCASSGGTELAKNIQYFGAGTRLSVL.

This sequence joins TRBV6-1 and TRBJ1-6; the D gene is possibly TRBD1 (5 bases). CDR3 length: 14 amino acids. V lost 5 bases to trimming and J lost 11 bases, with 16 bases between them. The germline CDR1 and CDR2 sequences are MNHNS and SASEGT. CDR3 bases: TGTGCCAGCAGTTCAGGGCTCTCGATGACACCCCTCCACTTT. Translation gives CASSSGLSMTPLHF.

This clone was detected only a few times. V is TRBV27 and J is TRBJ2-3; 8 bases agree with TRBD2. The CDR3 length is 15 residues. CDR1 and CDR2 from the germline V gene are MNHEY and SMNVEV (reference sequence). V shed 3 bases, J shed 5 bases, and the junction held 7 bases outside the gene matches. Written as DNA, the CDR3 is TGTGCCAGCAGTTTCGGGGGGGGCATTATAGATACGCAGTATTTT. It is translated as CASSFGGGIIDTQYF.

This clone showed up just a few times. V and J are TRBV5-1 and TRBJ2-1; D may be TRBD1 or TRBD2 (5 bases each). This CDR3 spans 13 amino acids. Trimming pared 4 bases from V and 5 bases from J, leaving 10 bases between. Per germline, CDR1 SGHRS and CDR2 YFSETQ. CDR3 in amino acids: CASSARDHNEQFF. CDR3 coding DNA: TGCGCCAGCAGCGCCCGGGACCACAATGAGCAGTTCTTC. The entire variable domain, with the rest obtained from reference TRBV5-1 and TRBJ2-1, is as follows: KAGVTQTPRYLIKTRGQQVTLSCSPISGHRSVSWYQQTPGQGLQFLFEYFSETQRNKGNFPGRFSGRQFSNSRSEMNVSTLELGDSALYLCASSARDHNEQFFGPGTRLTVL.

The chain joins TRBV2 to TRBJ2-1; D unresolved. Germline CDR1 is SNHLY and CDR2 is FYNNEI. Trimming took 7 bases from V and 8 from J, leaving 15 bases between them. The CDR3 is made up of 13 amino acids. CDR3 sequence (DNA): TGTGCCAGCAATAGCAGTCCCCTCGATGAGCAGTTCTTC. As protein: CASNSSPLDEQFF. The full variable domain, completed using reference TRBV2 and TRBJ2-1, is EPEVTQTPSHQVTQMGQEVILRCVPISNHLYFYWYRQILGQKVEFLVSFYNNEISEKSEIFDDQFSVERPDGSNFTLKIRSTKLEDSAMYFCASNSSPLDEQFFGPGTRLTVL.

The V call is TRBV6-5, the J call TRBJ2-1; a possible D gene is TRBD1 (5 bases). The CDR3 runs to 15 residues. In germline, CDR1 is MNHEY, CDR2 SVGAGI. Trimming pared 2 bases from V and 4 bases from J, leaving 12 bases between. CDR3 bases: TGTGCCAGCAGTTACCCAGGGAATGGGTACAATGAGCAGTTCTTC. Translated, it gives CASSYPGNGYNEQFF.

The CDR3 DNA sequence: TGCGCCAGCAGCTTGGAGGGGAACACTGAAGCTTTCTTT. Its protein product is CASSLEGNTEAFF. The chain joins TRBV5-1 to TRBJ1-1; D ambiguous. CDR3 length: 13 amino acids. V was cut by 0 bases and J by 1 base, with 4 bases left in between. The V gene's germline CDR1 is SGHRS and CDR2 YFSETQ.

This clone was recorded a few times. The chain uses TRBV27 and TRBJ2-7, with a tentative D call TRBD1 (6 bases). V was trimmed by 5 bases and J by 2 bases, leaving 16 bases between them. The CDR3 loop spans 15 amino acids. Germline CDR1 and CDR2: MNHEY and SMNVEV (reference sequence). CDR3 in DNA: TGTGCCAGCAGTCTACGGACAGCTCCCCCCTACGAGCAGTACTTC. Translating it yields CASSLRTAPPYEQYF.

This chain uses TRBV25-1 with TRBJ1-3; D possibly corresponds to TRBD1 (6 bases). Germline CDR1 reads MGHDK; CDR2 reads SYGVNS. The CDR3 is 14 amino acids. V was trimmed by 3 bases and J by 4 bases, leaving 10 bases between them. The CDR3 region has the DNA TGTGCCAGCAGTGACGGGGGCGAGGGAAACACCATATATTTT. This encodes CASSDGGEGNTIYF.

The chain couples TRBV13 to TRBJ1-3; no clear D gene. Trimming removed 5 bases at V and 1 base at J, with 15 bases between. The germline CDR1 and CDR2 sequences are PRHDT and FYEKMQ (reference sequence). This CDR3 spans 16 amino acids. The CDR3: CASSQILGGSGNTIYF. The DNA of the CDR3 is TGTGCCAGCAGCCAAATTCTCGGAGGGTCTGGAAACACCATATATTTT.

This clone was seen more than once but under ten times. The rearrangement joins TRBV7-2 to TRBJ1-4; D is ambiguous. CDR1 is SGHTA, CDR2 FQGNSA, per germline. The CDR3 totals 15 residues. Trimming pared 5 bases from V and 8 bases from J, leaving 18 bases between. Written as DNA, the CDR3 is TGTGCCAGCAGCCCTCTTGCCCTGTCTAGCGAAAAACTGTTTTTT. Amino acids: CASSPLALSSEKLFF.

The V gene is TRBV6-1, the J gene TRBJ2-5, with no clear D. In germline, CDR1 is MNHNS, CDR2 SASEGT. The CDR3 consists of 14 residues. V was cut by 2 bases and J by 2 bases, with 9 bases left in between. The CDR3 reads CASSENLKQETQYF. The DNA for the CDR3 is TGTGCCAGCAGTGAAAACTTAAAACAAGAGACCCAGTACTTC.

This clone was detected only a few times. V is TRBV29-1 and J is TRBJ2-7; D not certain. V was pared by 6 bases and J by 0 bases, with 9 bases between. CDR1 is SQVTM and CDR2 is ANQGSEA in the germline V gene. CDR3 length equals 12 residues. The CDR3 DNA is TGCAGCGTCTCCGGCAGCTCCTACGAGCAGTACTTC. Translated: CSVSGSSYEQYF.

This clone was found a few times. This chain links TRBV6-5 with TRBJ1-2, with D possibly TRBD1 on 5 matching bases. Trimming left V 2 bases short and J 4 bases short, with 8 bases between. The CDR3 runs 13 residues. Germline lookup yields CDR1 MNHEY and CDR2 SVGAGI. DNA for the CDR3: TGTGCCAGCAGTTACGACAGAGTCTATGGCTACACCTTC. The encoded protein is CASSYDRVYGYTF.

This clone was observed a handful of times. The chain couples TRBV27 to TRBJ1-2; D not certain. This CDR3 is built from 13 residues. Trimming cost V 6 bases and J 2 bases, with 10 bases left between them. CDR1 MNHEY and CDR2 SMNVEV come from the germline V gene (reference sequence). The CDR3 region has the DNA TGTGCCAGCAGAAGGGTGAACAACTATGGCTACACCTTC. It codes for CASRRVNNYGYTF.

The rearrangement joins TRBV23-1 to TRBJ2-5, with a possible D match to TRBD2 (5 bases). Near its end, the DNA agrees better with TRBJ2-7, so the J call may be wrong. TRBV23-1 is an ORF for which the function is uncertain. This CDR3 region has 17 residues. The CDR3 loop is CASSRYLTLRRAYEQYF. In DNA form, the CDR3 reads TGCGCCAGCAGTCGATATTTGACCCTGCGGCGGGCCTACGAGCAGTACTTC.